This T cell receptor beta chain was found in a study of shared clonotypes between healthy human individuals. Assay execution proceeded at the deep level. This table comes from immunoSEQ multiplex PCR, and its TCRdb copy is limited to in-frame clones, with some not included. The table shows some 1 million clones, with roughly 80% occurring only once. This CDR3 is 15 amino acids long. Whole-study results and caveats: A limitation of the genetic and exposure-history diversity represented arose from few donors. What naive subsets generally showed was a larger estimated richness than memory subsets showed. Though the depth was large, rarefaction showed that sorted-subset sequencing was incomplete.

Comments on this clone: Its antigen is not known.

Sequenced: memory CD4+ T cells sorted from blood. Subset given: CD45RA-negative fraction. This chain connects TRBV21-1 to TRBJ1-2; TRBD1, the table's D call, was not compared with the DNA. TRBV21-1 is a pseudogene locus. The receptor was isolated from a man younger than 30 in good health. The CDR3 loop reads CASSIEDRGSYGYTF. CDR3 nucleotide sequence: TGTGCCAGCAGCATCGAAGACAGGGGTTCCTATGGCTACACCTTC.